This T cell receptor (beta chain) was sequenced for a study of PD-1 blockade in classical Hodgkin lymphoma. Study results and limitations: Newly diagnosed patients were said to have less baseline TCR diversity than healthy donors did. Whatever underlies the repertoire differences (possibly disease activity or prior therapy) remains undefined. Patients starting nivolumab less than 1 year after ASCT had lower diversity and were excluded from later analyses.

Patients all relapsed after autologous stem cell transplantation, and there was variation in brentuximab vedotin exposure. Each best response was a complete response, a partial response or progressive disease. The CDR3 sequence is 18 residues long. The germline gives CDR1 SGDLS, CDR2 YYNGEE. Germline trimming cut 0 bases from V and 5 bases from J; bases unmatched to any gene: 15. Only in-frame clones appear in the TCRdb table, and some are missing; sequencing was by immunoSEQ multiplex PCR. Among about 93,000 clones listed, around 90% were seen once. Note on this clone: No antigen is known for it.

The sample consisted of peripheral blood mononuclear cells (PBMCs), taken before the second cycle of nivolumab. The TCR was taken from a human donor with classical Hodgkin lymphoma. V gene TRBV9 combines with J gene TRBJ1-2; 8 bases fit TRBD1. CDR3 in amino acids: CASSVALGQGGSWYGYTF. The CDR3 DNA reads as TGTGCCAGCAGCGTAGCCCTCGGACAGGGAGGTTCGTGGTATGGCTACACCTTC.